This TCR beta chain stems from a study of CD8+CD57+ T cells in acquired aplastic anemia listed by TCRdb under 2018. Concerning the study at large: A mean of roughly 2.9 ug of DNA, ranging from roughly 0.18 to 30 ug, was extracted from sorted CD4+ and CD8+ cells. An average of approximately 10 million reads for CD4+ cells and 11.0 million reads for CD8+ cells was obtained from healthy donor samples.

Genomic DNA served as template for TCR beta VDJ combination and CDR3 sequence profiling. An Illumina HiSeq 2000 was the platform used for TCR repertoire sequencing. Turning to the authors' computational methods: TRBV/TRBJ rearrangement plots, CDR3 size and DJ length profiles, and Simpson's diversity index were used to assess repertoires. The immunodominant clone was defined as the most abundant DNA sequence in deep sequencing data. CDR3 amino acid sequences were checked for sharing across subjects and were also compared against the VDJdb database and published repertoires. TCRdb reran the public reads through fastp at Q25 and MiXCR, keeping productive beta chains. Every distinct CDR3 protein forms one entry, paired with its most common genes and DNA. These V and J calls rely on TCRdb rather than the paper's analysis. Across this sample there are fewer than 200,000 distinct CDR3 sequences, with 50% to 75% seen only once. The ten biggest clones cover roughly 44% of the sample.

Overall study results and their limits: About 29 CD8+ CDR3 sequences were found to be shared between patients and controls, but these sequences appeared to be highly expressed in patients and within the immunodominant clones of the patients. No significant difference in CD8+ Simpson's diversity was found between patients and healthy controls (P=0.060).

This clonotype was detected ten times or more. Its target antigen remains unknown. Per-base qualities were not stored, and no clone one base away is much larger. In the study, sorted CD4+ and CD8+ blood T cells from patients with severe aplastic anemia and from healthy subjects underwent deep sequencing of TCR repertoires. Ficoll-Paque density gradient centrifugation was used to isolate peripheral blood mononuclear cells. Before DNA was extracted, CD4+ and CD8+ T cells were sorted using either FACS or magnetic beads. The sample comprised sorted CD4+, CD8+, or CD8+CD57+ T cells (not recorded which) from PBMCs. The receptor was isolated from a human donor in good health.

The CDR3 region has the sequence CASSQVDRADLIDVNTEAFF. The DNA sequence is given as TGCGCCAGCAGCCAAGTCGACAGGGCCGATTTAATCGACGTGAACACTGAAGCTTTCTTT. The chain joins TRBV4-1 to TRBJ1-1; a stretch of 7 junction bases matches TRBD1. V is pruned by 1 base and J by 0 bases, leaving 17 bases of the junction without a gene match. According to the germline V gene, CDR1 reads MGHRA and CDR2 reads YSYEKL. The CDR3 runs 20 amino acids, cysteine and phenylalanine included. CDR3 DNA is the only sequence kept; it has 60 bases, read in frame from the first base.